This T cell receptor beta chain was captured by sequencing in a study of cytomegalovirus exposure and HLA in healthy donors. With respect to this clone: Antigen specificity is unknown.

CDR1 is MNHEY, CDR2 SMNVEV, per germline (reference sequence). The CDR3 has 14 amino acids. V lost 5 bases and J lost 8; bases outside the gene matches: 4. Primers for the PCR totalled 60 Vbeta and 13 Jbeta. Sequencing was performed with immunoSEQ multiplex PCR; in TCRdb, only in-frame clones are kept and a portion is missing. The sample has roughly 110,000 clones, over 60% seen once. General study points: In an earlier analysis, most TCR beta V segments were productive about 87% or about 30% of the time.

Sequenced sample: PBMCs. This receptor was obtained from a woman in her thirties in good health and CMV-seronegative. J is TRBJ2-4 and V is TRBV27, with TRBD2 identical over 12 bases. For the CDR3, the DNA is TGTGCCAGCAGTACCGCTAGCGGGAGGGACATTCAGTACTTC. Protein sequence: CASSTASGRDIQYF.